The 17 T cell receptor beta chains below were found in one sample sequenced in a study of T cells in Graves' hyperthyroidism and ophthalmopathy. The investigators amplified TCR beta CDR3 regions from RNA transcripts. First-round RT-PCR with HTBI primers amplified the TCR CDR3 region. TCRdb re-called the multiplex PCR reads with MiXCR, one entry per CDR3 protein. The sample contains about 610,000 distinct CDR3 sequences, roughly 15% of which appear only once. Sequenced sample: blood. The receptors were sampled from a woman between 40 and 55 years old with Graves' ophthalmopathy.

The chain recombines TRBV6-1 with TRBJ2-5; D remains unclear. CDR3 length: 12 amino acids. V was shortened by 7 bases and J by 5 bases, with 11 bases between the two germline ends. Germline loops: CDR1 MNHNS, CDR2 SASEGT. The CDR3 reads CASNRLRETQYF. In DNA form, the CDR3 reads TGTGCCAGCAATAGGCTACGTGAGACCCAGTACTTC.

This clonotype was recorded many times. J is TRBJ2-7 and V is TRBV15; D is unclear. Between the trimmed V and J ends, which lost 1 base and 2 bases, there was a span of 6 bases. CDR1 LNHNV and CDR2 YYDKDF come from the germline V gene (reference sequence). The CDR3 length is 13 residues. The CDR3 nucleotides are TGTGCCACCAGCAGAGTGGCAGCCTACGAGCAGTACTTC. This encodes CATSRVAAYEQYF. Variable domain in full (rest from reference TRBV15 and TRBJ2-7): DAMVIQNPRYQVTQFGKPVTLSCSQTLNHNVMYWYQQKSSQAPKLLFHYYDKDFNNEADTPDNFQSRRPNTSFCFLDIRSPGLGDTAMYLCATSRVAAYEQYFGPGTRLTVT.

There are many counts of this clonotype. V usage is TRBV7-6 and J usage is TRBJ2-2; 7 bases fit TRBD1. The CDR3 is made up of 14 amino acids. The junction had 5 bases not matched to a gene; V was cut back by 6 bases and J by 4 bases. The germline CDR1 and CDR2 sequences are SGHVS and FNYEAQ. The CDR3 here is CASSIQGSTGELFF. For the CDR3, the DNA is TGTGCCAGCAGTATACAGGGGAGCACCGGGGAGCTGTTTTTT.

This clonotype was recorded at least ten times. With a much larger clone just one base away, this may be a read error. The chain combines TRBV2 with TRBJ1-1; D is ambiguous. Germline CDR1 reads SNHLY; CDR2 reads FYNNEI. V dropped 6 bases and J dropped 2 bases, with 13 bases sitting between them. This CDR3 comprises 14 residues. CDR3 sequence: CASSPLTANTEAFF. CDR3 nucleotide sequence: TGTGCCAGCAGCCCCCTCACAGCTAACACTGAAGCTTTCTTT.

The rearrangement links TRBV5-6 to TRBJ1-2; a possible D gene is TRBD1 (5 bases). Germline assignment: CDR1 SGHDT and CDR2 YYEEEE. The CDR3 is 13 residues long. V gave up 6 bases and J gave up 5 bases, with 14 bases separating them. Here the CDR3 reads CASNTGEPYGYTF. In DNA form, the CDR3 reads TGTGCCAGCAACACGGGGGAGCCTTATGGCTACACCTTC.

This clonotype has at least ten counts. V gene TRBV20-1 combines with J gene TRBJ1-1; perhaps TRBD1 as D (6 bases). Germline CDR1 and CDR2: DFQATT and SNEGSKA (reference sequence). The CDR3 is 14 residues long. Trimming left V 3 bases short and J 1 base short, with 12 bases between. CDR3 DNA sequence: TGCAGTGCTAGTGCCACAGGGTGGAACACTGAAGCTTTCTTT. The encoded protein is CSASATGWNTEAFF.

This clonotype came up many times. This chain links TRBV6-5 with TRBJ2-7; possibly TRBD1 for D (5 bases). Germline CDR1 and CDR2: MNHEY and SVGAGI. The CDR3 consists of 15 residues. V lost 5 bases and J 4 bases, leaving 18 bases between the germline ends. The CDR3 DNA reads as TGTGCCAGCAGTCGCCGGGCTCCTGGGGCGTACGAGCAGTACTTC. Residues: CASSRRAPGAYEQYF.

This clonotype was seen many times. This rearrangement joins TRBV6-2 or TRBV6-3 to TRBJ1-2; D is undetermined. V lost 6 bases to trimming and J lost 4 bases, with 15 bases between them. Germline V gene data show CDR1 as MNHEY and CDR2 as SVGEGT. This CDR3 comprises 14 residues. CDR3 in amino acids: CASSPRRTAYGYTF. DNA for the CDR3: TGTGCCAGCAGCCCCCGGCGGACCGCCTATGGCTACACCTTC.

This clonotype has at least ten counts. As DNA, the CDR3 is TGTGCCAGCAGGGCCGTAGAAGGTGAAGCTTTCTTT. Translating it yields CASRAVEGEAFF. The chain links TRBV27 to TRBJ1-1; D gene ambiguous. Germline V lookup: CDR1 MNHEY, CDR2 SMNVEV (reference sequence). This CDR3 has 12 amino acids. V lost 6 bases to trimming and J lost 7 bases, with 12 bases between them.

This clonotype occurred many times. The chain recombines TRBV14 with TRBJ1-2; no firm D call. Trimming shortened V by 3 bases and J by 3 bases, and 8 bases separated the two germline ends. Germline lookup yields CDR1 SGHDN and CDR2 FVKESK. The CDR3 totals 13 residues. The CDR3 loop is CASSHSQDYGYTF. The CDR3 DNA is TGTGCCAGCAGCCATTCCCAGGACTATGGCTACACCTTC.

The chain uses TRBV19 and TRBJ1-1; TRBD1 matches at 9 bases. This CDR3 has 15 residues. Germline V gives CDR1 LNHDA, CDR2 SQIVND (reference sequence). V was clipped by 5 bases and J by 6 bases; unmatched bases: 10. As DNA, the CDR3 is TGTGCCAGTAGTCCCCTCCAGACAGGGGGATCTGAAGCTTTCTTT. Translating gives CASSPLQTGGSEAFF.

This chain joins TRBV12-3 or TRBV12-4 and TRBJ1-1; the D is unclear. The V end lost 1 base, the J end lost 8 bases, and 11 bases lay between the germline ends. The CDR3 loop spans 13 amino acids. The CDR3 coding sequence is TGTGCCAGCAGTTTAGAAACCGACCGGGAAGCTTTCTTT. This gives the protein CASSLETDREAFF.

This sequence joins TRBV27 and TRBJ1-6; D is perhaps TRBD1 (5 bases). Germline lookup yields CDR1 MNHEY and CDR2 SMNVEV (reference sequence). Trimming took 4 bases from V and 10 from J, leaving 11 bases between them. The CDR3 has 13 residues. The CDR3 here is CASSSDMRSPLHF. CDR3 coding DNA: TGTGCCAGCAGTTCGGACATGCGGTCACCCCTCCACTTT.

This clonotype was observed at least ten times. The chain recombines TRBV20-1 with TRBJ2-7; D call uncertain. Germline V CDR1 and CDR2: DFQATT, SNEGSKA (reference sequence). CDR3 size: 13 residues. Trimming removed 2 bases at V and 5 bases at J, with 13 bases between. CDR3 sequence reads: CSARLPGLNEQYF. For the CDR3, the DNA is TGCAGTGCTAGACTCCCGGGCCTCAACGAGCAGTACTTC.

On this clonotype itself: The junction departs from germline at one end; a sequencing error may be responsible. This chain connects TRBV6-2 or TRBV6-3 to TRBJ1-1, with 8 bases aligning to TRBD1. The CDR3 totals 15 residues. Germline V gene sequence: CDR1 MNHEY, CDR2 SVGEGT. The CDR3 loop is CASSYLPGGVTKAFF. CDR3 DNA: TGTGCCAGCAGTTACTTGCCAGGGGGCGTCACTAAAGCTTTCTTT.

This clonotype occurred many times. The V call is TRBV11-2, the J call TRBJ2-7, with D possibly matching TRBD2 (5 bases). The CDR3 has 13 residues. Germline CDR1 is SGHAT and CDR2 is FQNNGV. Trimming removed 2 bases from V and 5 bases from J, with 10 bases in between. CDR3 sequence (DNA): TGTGCCAGCAGCTTATTCGGGATCGACGAGCAGTACTTC. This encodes CASSLFGIDEQYF.

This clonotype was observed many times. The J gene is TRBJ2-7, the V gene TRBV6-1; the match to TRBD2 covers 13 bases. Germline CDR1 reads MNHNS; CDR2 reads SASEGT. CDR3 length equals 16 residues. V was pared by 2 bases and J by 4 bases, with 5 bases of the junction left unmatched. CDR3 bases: TGTGCCAGCAGTGAAAGACCGGGACTAGCGGGATACGAGCAGTACTTC. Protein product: CASSERPGLAGYEQYF.